The 24 T cell receptor beta chains below come from one sample, sequenced in a study of tumor-infiltrating lymphocytes in oesophageal squamous cell carcinoma. Using its own MiXCR run on the PCR reads, TCRdb lists one record per CDR3 protein. The profile shows about 12,000 distinct CDR3 sequences, 55% to 65% of them singletons. The sequencing sample was made of esophageal tumor tissue. Receptors originate from a female donor with esophageal squamous cell carcinoma.

This clonotype was seen at least ten times. No conserved phenylalanine or tryptophan is present at the end of the CDR3, so a read error is the likely explanation. It is unclear where the CDR3 begins or ends on the DNA, so no DNA is shown, and the CDR3 is as TCRdb lists it. The chain carries TRBV7-9 and TRBJ2-6; whether TRBD1, the table's D call, matches the DNA was not checked. Germline CDR1 reads SEHNR; CDR2 reads FQNEAQ (reference sequence). The CDR3 is made up of 11 amino acids, end residues included. CDR3 in amino acids: CASSGERDRVS.

This clonotype was recorded a few times. The rearrangement links TRBV7-6 to TRBJ2-3; D unclear. V gave up 1 base and J gave up 5 bases, with 10 bases separating them. The CDR3 length is 14 residues. Germline V lookup: CDR1 SGHVS, CDR2 FNYEAQ. The CDR3 sequence is CASSLGSGEDTQYF. The CDR3 DNA reads as TGTGCCAGCAGCTTAGGTAGTGGGGAAGATACGCAGTATTTT.

The rearrangement joins TRBV28 to TRBJ2-7, with TRBD2 matching 7 bases. The ends lost 10 bases at V and 0 bases at J; junction bases unmatched: 6. The CDR3 has 13 residues. Germline assignment: CDR1 MDHEN and CDR2 SYDVKM. CDR3 loop: CATREALSYEQYF. In DNA, the CDR3 is TGTGCCACTCGGGAGGCCCTCTCCTACGAGCAGTACTTC.

The V call is TRBV7-9, the J call TRBJ1-2, with 8 bases fitting TRBD1. With 0 bases clipped from V and 6 bases from J, the junction kept 6 bases outside the gene matches. The CDR3 has 15 residues. CDR1 and CDR2 (germline): SEHNR, FQNEAQ (reference sequence). This CDR3 reads CASSLAQGASDGYTF. CDR3 DNA: TGTGCCAGCAGCTTAGCTCAGGGGGCGTCTGATGGCTACACCTTC.

The rearrangement links TRBV12-3 or TRBV12-4 to TRBJ2-6; D is undetermined. The J call may be in error: the DNA end matches TRBJ2-5 better. The CDR3 consists of 14 residues. The CDR3 spells CASSLTASQETQYF. The CDR3, as DNA: TGTGCCAGCAGTTTAACGGCATCCCAAGAGACCCAGTACTTC.

This clonotype was detected a few times. The gene calls are TRBV12-3 or TRBV12-4 and TRBJ2-5; 10 bases agree with TRBD2. The DNA end lines up better with TRBJ2-1; the J call may be wrong. The CDR3 totals 16 residues. The CDR3 region is CASRRTSGQGDQEQFF. The DNA of the CDR3 is TGTGCCAGCAGAAGGACTAGCGGCCAAGGGGACCAGGAGCAGTTCTTC.

The chain joins TRBV28 to TRBJ2-5; TRBD2 agrees at 16 bases. The CDR3 runs 16 residues. Germline V gene lookup returns CDR1 MDHEN and CDR2 SYDVKM. J was trimmed by 11 bases and V by 6 bases; bases with no gene match: 12. The CDR3 is CASRGLAGGGVREQYF. For the CDR3, the DNA is TGTGCCAGCAGGGGACTAGCGGGAGGGGGGGTGAGAGAGCAGTACTTC. The variable domain in full, with the rest retrieved from reference TRBV28 and TRBJ2-5, is DVKVTQSSRYLVKRTGEKVFLECVQDMDHENMFWYRQDPGLGLRLIYFSYDVKMKEKGDIPEGYSVSREKKERFSLILESASTNQTSMYLCASRGLAGGGVREQYFGPGTRLLVL.

The chain couples TRBV7-3 to TRBJ2-3; 11 bases line up with TRBD2. The tail of the sequence fits TRBJ2-1 better, so the J call may be wrong. Germline-derived CDR1 and CDR2 are SGHTA and FQGTGA. The CDR3 length is 14 residues. The CDR3 coding sequence is TGTGCCAGCAGCCCGACTAGCGGGGCCAATGAGCAGTTCTTC. Protein sequence: CASSPTSGANEQFF.

Details on this clonotype: The conserved closing phenylalanine or tryptophan is absent in this CDR3, likely reflecting a read error. No DNA is shown, since the ends of the CDR3 on it are uncertain; the CDR3 is the one TCRdb lists. CDR3 loop: CVSSGERDRVSGANVLTFGA. This sequence joins TRBV7-6 and TRBJ2-6; whether TRBD1, the table's D call, matches the DNA was not checked. Germline CDR1 is SGHVS and CDR2 is FNYEAQ. The CDR3 length equals 20 residues, ends included.

This chain uses TRBV11-3 with TRBJ2-7; D call uncertain. The CDR3 covers 15 residues. Trimming took 3 bases from V and 7 from J, leaving 19 bases between them. Germline CDR1 is SGHNT and CDR2 is YENEEA. The CDR3 is CASSFDGSSYNEQYF. The CDR3 region has the DNA TGTGCCAGCAGCTTCGACGGAAGCTCCTACAATGAGCAGTACTTC. Based on the CDR3 plus reference TRBV11-3 and TRBJ2-7, the full variable domain is EAGVVQSPRYKIIEKKQPVAFWCNPISGHNTLYWYLQNLGQGPELLIRYENEEAVDDSQLPKDRFSAERLKGVDSTLKIQPAELGDSAVYLCASSFDGSSYNEQYFGPGTRLTVT.

The V gene is TRBV7-3, the J gene TRBJ2-5; a possible D gene is TRBD1 (6 bases). Trimming cost V 5 bases and J 11 bases, with 27 bases left between them. The CDR3 covers 16 residues. The V gene's germline CDR1 is SGHTA and CDR2 FQGTGA. The CDR3 DNA follows: TGTGCCAGCAGCATCACCCGGGACACTAGAGCCAATGAGCAGTACTTC. Its protein is CASSITRDTRANEQYF.

The rearrangement joins TRBV7-2 to TRBJ2-7; D might be TRBD1 (5 bases). Germline-derived CDR1 and CDR2 are SGHTA and FQGNSA. The CDR3 totals 11 residues. V was trimmed by 4 bases and J by 5 bases, leaving 6 bases between them. The CDR3 spells CASSWTHEQYF. Written as DNA, the CDR3 is TGTGCCAGCAGCTGGACACACGAGCAGTACTTC.

The V and J genes are TRBV28 and TRBJ2-5; D is perhaps TRBD2 (6 bases). The J call may be mistaken, given a closer DNA end match to TRBJ2-1. CDR3 size: 16 residues. Germline CDR1 is MDHEN and CDR2 is SYDVKM. The CDR3: CASSFWREESYNEQFF. For the CDR3, the DNA is TGTGCCAGCAGTTTCTGGCGGGAAGAATCCTACAATGAGCAGTTCTTC.

This clonotype came up once. The gene calls are TRBV28 and TRBJ2-7; 11 bases agree with TRBD1. V lost 8 bases to trimming and J lost 4 bases; unmatched junction nucleotides: 4. CDR1 is MDHEN and CDR2 is SYDVKM in the germline V gene. The CDR3 has 13 residues. The CDR3 is CASRTGGEYEQYF. The CDR3 nucleotides are TGTGCCAGCCGGACAGGGGGCGAGTACGAGCAGTACTTC.

This clonotype came up many times. The V gene is TRBV28, the J gene TRBJ2-5; the match to TRBD2 covers 7 bases. V trimming: 3 bases; J trimming: 1 base; junction bases outside the gene matches: 8. Germline V gene data show CDR1 as MDHEN and CDR2 as SYDVKM. The CDR3 sequence is 16 residues long. The CDR3 loop reads CASSLRGLGTQETQYF. The CDR3 region has the DNA TGTGCCAGCAGTTTGAGAGGACTAGGGACCCAAGAGACCCAGTACTTC.

The chain uses TRBV7-3 and TRBJ2-6; D is unclear. Germline CDR1 and CDR2: SGHTA and FQGTGA. The CDR3 spans 15 residues. Deletions cut 5 bases from V and 0 bases from J, with 8 bases between. Written as DNA, the CDR3 is TGTGCCAGCAGCCCCGCCCTCTCTGGGGCCAACGTCCTGACTTTC. The encoded protein is CASSPALSGANVLTF.

This clonotype was seen more than once but under ten times. The V call is TRBV6-1, the J call TRBJ2-3; 13 bases agree with TRBD2. Germline V gene data show CDR1 as MNHNS and CDR2 as SASEGT. The V and J ends lost 7 bases and 4 bases, in that order; junction bases with no gene match: 17. The CDR3 extends over 19 amino acids. The CDR3 sequence is CASTPTLRQLAGGPDTQYF. As DNA, the CDR3 is TGTGCCAGCACACCCACCCTGCGCCAACTAGCGGGAGGGCCAGATACGCAGTATTTT.

CDR3 nucleotides: TGTGCCAGCAGGAGACTACAGGGCCGCACAGATACGCAGTATTTT. It specifies CASRRLQGRTDTQYF. This chain connects TRBV6-2 or TRBV6-3 to TRBJ2-3, with a weak D call TRBD1 (6 bases). CDR1 and CDR2 (germline): MNHEY, SVGEGT. V dropped 6 bases and J dropped 1 base, with 14 bases sitting between them. There are 15 residues in the CDR3.

This clonotype was observed once. An end of the junction does not agree with germline; a read error may underlie this. The CDR3 nucleotides are TGTGCCAGCAGCTTAGCATGGAGGACCTACGGGCAGTACTTC. This sequence encodes CASSLAWRTYGQYF. The chain combines TRBV7-8 with TRBJ1-1; a possible D gene is TRBD2 (5 bases). The J call may be in error: the DNA end matches TRBJ2-7 better. The germline CDR1 and CDR2 sequences are SGHVS and FQNEAQ. This CDR3 has 14 residues.

As to this clonotype: At one of its ends the junction is not consistent with the germline gene, which may arise from a read error. V usage is TRBV5-3 and J usage is TRBJ2-1; D possibly corresponds to TRBD2 (6 bases). TRBV5-3 is reported as an ORF; its role is uncertain. This CDR3 comprises 14 residues. The CDR3 DNA reads TGCGCCAGCAGCTTGGGTCGGGAGTTCGATGAGCAGTTCTTC. Translation gives CASSLGREFDEQFF.

This clonotype has ten or more counts. The chain couples TRBV7-2 to TRBJ2-5; 10 nucleotides agree with TRBD2. The assigned J gene may be wrong: the sequence end matches TRBJ2-1 better. The CDR3 spans 17 residues. The germline gives CDR1 SGHTA, CDR2 FQGNSA. CDR3 amino acids: CASSLDGASGSISEQFF. For the CDR3, the DNA is TGTGCCAGCAGCTTAGACGGTGCTAGCGGGAGTATAAGTGAGCAGTTCTTC.

V is TRBV7-6 and J is TRBJ2-3, with 7 positions matching TRBD2. J lost 2 bases, V lost 3 bases, and 5 bases had no gene match. Per the germline V gene, CDR1 is SGHVS and CDR2 is FNYEAQ. CDR3 length equals 15 residues. CDR3 in amino acids: CASSFKAGFTDTQYF. DNA for the CDR3: TGTGCCAGCAGCTTCAAAGCGGGGTTCACAGATACGCAGTATTTT.

The J gene is TRBJ2-1, the V gene TRBV6-1; D is undetermined. Per the germline V gene, CDR1 is MNHNS and CDR2 is SASEGT. This CDR3 spans 14 amino acids. V gave up 5 bases and J gave up 0 bases, with 8 bases separating them. The CDR3 is CASSWSSSYNEQFF. As DNA, the CDR3 is TGTGCCAGCAGTTGGTCCAGCTCCTACAATGAGCAGTTCTTC.

This clonotype is medium-sized by share. This chain connects TRBV19 to TRBJ2-4; 8 bases align to TRBD1. Germline CDR1 reads LNHDA; CDR2 reads SQIVND (reference sequence). Trimming cost V 3 bases and J 3 bases; bases outside gene matches: 10. This CDR3 is 17 amino acids long. The CDR3 DNA sequence: TGTGCCAGTAGTATGAGGTTGACAGGGGCCAACAAAAACATTCAGTACTTC. It translates to CASSMRLTGANKNIQYF.